The clone carrying this TCR beta chain was observed a few times. This specimen belongs to a study of blood T cell repertoires in COVID-19. Overall study context: The origin of the acute and convalescent COVID-19 samples was the United States, Italy and Spain. Sources were T cells, B-cell-depleted T cells, or PBMCs; the material itself was cDNA or gDNA.

Original processing notes: Amplified reference gene primers provided the basis for estimating nucleated cell counts. Profiled with immunoSEQ multiplex PCR; TCRdb holds only in-frame clones, not every one. Clonal size and the V and J genes are those of that table, whereas D and trimming came from the DNA. In the table there are 90,000 to 120,000 clones, over 60% of which are singletons. CDR1 and CDR2 from the germline V gene are SGHAT and FQDESV (reference sequence). The length of the CDR3 is 13 residues. The V end was cut by 2 bases, the J end by 5 bases, with 9 bases between. The clonotype originates from a man between 65 and 85 years old with acute or convalescent COVID-19. The rearrangement links TRBV11-1 to TRBJ1-1; D not certain. Sample: peripheral blood. CDR3 DNA sequence: TGTGCCAGCAGCTTAACGGCGGGGACTGAAGCTTTCTTT. It encodes CASSLTAGTEAFF.